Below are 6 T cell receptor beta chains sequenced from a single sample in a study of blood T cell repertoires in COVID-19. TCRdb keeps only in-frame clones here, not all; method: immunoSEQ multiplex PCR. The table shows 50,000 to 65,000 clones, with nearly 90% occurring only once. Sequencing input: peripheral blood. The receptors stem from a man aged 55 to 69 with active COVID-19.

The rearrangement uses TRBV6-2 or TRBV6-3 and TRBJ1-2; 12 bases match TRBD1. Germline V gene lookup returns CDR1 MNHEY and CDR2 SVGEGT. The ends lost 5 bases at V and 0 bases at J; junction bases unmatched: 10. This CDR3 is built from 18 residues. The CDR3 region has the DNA TGTGCCAGCAGTCACCGGGACAGGGGGCCGGGAGCTAACTATGGCTACACCTTC. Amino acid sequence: CASSHRDRGPGANYGYTF.

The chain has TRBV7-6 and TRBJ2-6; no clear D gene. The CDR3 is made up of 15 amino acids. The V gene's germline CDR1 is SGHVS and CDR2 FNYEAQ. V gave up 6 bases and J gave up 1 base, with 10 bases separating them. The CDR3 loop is CASSSLSSGANVLTF. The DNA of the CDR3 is TGTGCCAGCAGTTCCCTGTCGTCTGGGGCCAACGTCCTGACTTTC.

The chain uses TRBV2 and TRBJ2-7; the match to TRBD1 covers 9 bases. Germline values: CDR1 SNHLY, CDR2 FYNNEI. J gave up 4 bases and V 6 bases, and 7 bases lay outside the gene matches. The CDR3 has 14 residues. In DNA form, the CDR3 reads TGTGCCAGCAGGGGGACAGGGTGGGTTTACGAGCAGTACTTC. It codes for CASRGTGWVYEQYF.

The DNA for the CDR3 is TGTGCCAGCAGCTTACCAGGGAAGGACGGCTACACCTTC. Protein sequence: CASSLPGKDGYTF. The chain couples TRBV7-8 to TRBJ1-2, with D possibly being TRBD1 (5 bases). CDR3 size: 13 residues. V gave up 2 bases and J gave up 8 bases, with 12 bases separating them. Germline V gene data show CDR1 as SGHVS and CDR2 as FQNEAQ.

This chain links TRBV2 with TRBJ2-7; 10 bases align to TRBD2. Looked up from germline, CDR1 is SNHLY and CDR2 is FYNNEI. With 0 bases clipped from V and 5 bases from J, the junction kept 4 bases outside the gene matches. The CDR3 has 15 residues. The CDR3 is CASSEALAGVDEQYF. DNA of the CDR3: TGTGCCAGCAGTGAAGCTCTAGCGGGAGTCGACGAGCAGTACTTC.

The CDR3 nucleotides are TGTGCCACCCAGACAGGGACGAACACTGAAGCTTTCTTT. Translated, it gives CATQTGTNTEAFF. The genes are TRBV10-3 and TRBJ1-1; 7 nucleotides match TRBD1. This CDR3 region has 13 residues. Germline lookup yields CDR1 ENHRY and CDR2 SYGVKD. After removal of 10 bases from V and 1 base from J, the junction contained 6 bases not matched to a gene.